This note documents a single T cell receptor (beta chain) sequence. Antigen specificity is unknown. To make TCR beta libraries, researchers used iRepertoire HTBI primers and Arm-PCR of CDR3 regions. TCRdb analysed the multiplex PCR reads with MiXCR anew, one entry per CDR3 protein. The table has 530,000 or so distinct CDR3 sequences, approximately 15% seen once. Germline V lookup: CDR1 MDHEN, CDR2 SYDVKM. Trimming took off 8 bases at V and 0 bases at J, with 11 bases between the two ends. The length of the CDR3 is 14 residues. The data were taken from a study of regulatory T cells in long-lasting Graves disease. Study-wide points: Lower TCR diversity characterized persistent Graves' patients relative to newly diagnosed patients. Persistent disease favored TRBV28, TRBJ1-2 and TRBJ2-5.

The time point is: newly diagnosed GD, antithyroid drugs for less than 3 months. There was RNA extracted from PBMCs, and the TCR library was made from it. The same data also went into a second study, on T cells in Graves' hyperthyroidism and ophthalmopathy.

Sequencing used peripheral blood mononuclear cells (PBMCs), obtained at new diagnosis, from a patient treated with antithyroid drugs. The rearrangement uses TRBV28 and TRBJ2-4; D is unresolved. The sequence was obtained from a man in his thirties or forties with Graves disease. The DNA of the CDR3 is TGTGCCAGCGGTTATAGTCTAGCCAAAAACATTCAGTACTTC. Protein sequence: CASGYSLAKNIQYF. Full variable domain (rest looked up from reference TRBV28 and TRBJ2-4): DVKVTQSSRYLVKRTGEKVFLECVQDMDHENMFWYRQDPGLGLRLIYFSYDVKMKEKGDIPEGYSVSREKKERFSLILESASTNQTSMYLCASGYSLAKNIQYFGAGTRLSVL.